This T cell receptor (beta chain) was sequenced in a study of cytomegalovirus exposure and HLA in healthy donors. The study ran its PCR with 60 Vbeta and 13 Jbeta primers. The assay was immunoSEQ multiplex PCR, and TCRdb's table has in-frame clones only and misses some. The sample has 200,000 to 250,000 clones, roughly 80% seen once. V was cut by 4 bases and J by 8 bases, with 16 bases left in between. This CDR3 contains 14 residues. The germline CDR1 and CDR2 sequences are SGDLS and YYNGEE. The chain joins TRBV9 to TRBJ2-1; maybe TRBD2 (6 bases). The sample comprised PBMCs. The origin of this receptor is a man between 40 and 49 years old in good health and CMV-seronegative. This CDR3 is CASSRRLESHEQFF. The DNA of the CDR3 is TGTGCCAGCAGCCGCAGACTAGAGTCCCATGAGCAGTTCTTC. The variable domain in full, completed from reference TRBV9 and TRBJ2-1, reads DSGVTQTPKHLITATGQRVTLRCSPRSGDLSVYWYQQSLDQGLQFLIQYYNGEERAKGNILERFSAQQFPDLHSELNLSSLELGDSALYFCASSRRLESHEQFFGPGTRLTVL.